This is a list of T cell receptor beta chains from one sample in a study of blood T cell repertoires in COVID-19. Here immunoSEQ multiplex PCR was the method, and the copy in TCRdb shows in-frame clones only, minus some. Found here are some 120,000 clones, 75% to 85% of them singletons; the top ten hold 30% to 45%. The source material was peripheral blood. These receptors originate from a man aged 40-50 years with active or convalescent COVID-19. CDR3s include the opening cysteine and the closing phenylalanine or tryptophan.

v_gene	CDR3aa
TRBV7-9	CASSQGLAYEQYF
TRBV19	CASIPGQMNTEAFF
TRBV29-1	CSVLTQQAVNEKLFF
TRBV2	CAINLPPETVNYGYTF
TRBV7-3	CASSATGSDTEAFF
TRBV2	CASRRESDTGELFF
TRBV4-1	CASSQEGQSYEQYF
TRBV10-1	CASSAGTSTDTQYF
TRBV2	CADREGGYGYTF
TRBV27	CASSLSPGHYGYTF
TRBV6-5	CASSSIADPSTDTQYF
TRBV9	CASSVTLAGGTDTQYF
TRBV4-1	CASTNDRGNYGYTF
TRBV9	CASSVGNSGTRSSYNEQFF
TRBV28	CASRTAATNEKLFF
TRBV7-2	CASSQDGMGGEKLFF
TRBV5-1	CASSPSAGTGGWQYF
TRBV2	CASGTVGNIQYF
TRBV5-1	CASSLDPRRGQLKGYTF
TRBV27	CASSLILAANVGEQFF
TRBV5-4	CASSYSGGPDTQYF
TRBV7-2	CASSLANSGSLEQYF
TRBV5-4	CASSLGQGDSETQYF
TRBV7-9	CASSLVAGPNIQYF
TRBV12-5	CASGIGPGGDQPQHF
TRBV7-9	CASSFPPSLFDIPPLEQFF
TRBV3-1/TRBV3-2	CASSQTGTGHQPQHF
TRBV4-1	CASSQGRQGSPTNEKLFF
TRBV20-1	CSARGTAEAFF
TRBV11-2	CASSRRRLAGEGEQYF
TRBV6-5	CASRGTSGSTGELFF
TRBV11-3	CASSYNDRQNYGYTF
TRBV19	CASSTGVQETQYF
TRBV15	CATSPGQGSYEQYF
TRBV7-9	CASSPLAATTNEKLFF
TRBV7-9	CASSQGPGASGLYNEQFF
TRBV5-6	CASSPYRGNGYTF
TRBV28	CASSEDRGDRTNEKLFF